The 14 T cell receptor beta chains given below trace back to one sample, sequenced in a study of blood T cell repertoires in COVID-19. This table comes from immunoSEQ multiplex PCR, and its TCRdb copy is limited to in-frame clones, with some not included. The sample contains more than 110,000 clones, 79% of which appear only once. The sequencing input was peripheral blood. These receptors all stem from a man in his fifties or sixties with acute or convalescent COVID-19.

This clone showed up just a few times. The chain couples TRBV6-5 to TRBJ1-4; D uncertain. The germline gives CDR1 MNHEY, CDR2 SVGAGI. The CDR3 has 12 residues. The V gene lost 7 bases and the J gene lost 8 bases, with 11 bases spanning the gap. CDR3 nucleotide sequence: TGTGCCAGCAAAGGACTCTCCGAAAAACTGTTTTTT. Translating it yields CASKGLSEKLFF.

This chain links TRBV6-5 with TRBJ1-2; 9 positions agree with TRBD1. The CDR3 is made up of 14 amino acids. Germline V CDR1 and CDR2: MNHEY, SVGAGI. V lost 7 bases, J lost 1 base, and 4 bases stayed unmatched. The CDR3 DNA sequence: TGTGCCAGCATCCGGGACAGGGTTAACTATGGCTACACCTTC. It is translated as CASIRDRVNYGYTF.

The V call is TRBV25-1, the J call TRBJ2-5; 11 bases are shared with TRBD2. V shed 5 bases and J 7 bases; nucleotides not matched to a gene: 3. Germline CDR1 and CDR2: MGHDK and SYGVNS. CDR3 size: 13 residues. The CDR3 sequence is CASSPGTSGTQYF. CDR3 bases: TGTGCCAGCAGTCCCGGGACTAGCGGGACCCAGTACTTC.

The rearrangement uses TRBV6-6 and TRBJ2-4; maybe TRBD2 (5 bases). CDR1 is MNHNY and CDR2 is SVGAGI in the germline V gene (reference sequence). This CDR3 contains 13 residues. Trimming took 6 bases from V and 5 from J, leaving 11 bases between them. The CDR3: CASRRTGENIQYF. The CDR3 nucleotides are TGTGCCAGCAGACGGACTGGTGAAAACATTCAGTACTTC.

The chain couples TRBV28 to TRBJ2-1, with 10 nucleotides matching TRBD2. Germline V gives CDR1 MDHEN, CDR2 SYDVKM. This CDR3 region has 14 residues. V shed 5 bases and J 9 bases; nucleotides not matched to a gene: 7. The CDR3 protein is CASSRTSGISEQFF. The CDR3 bases are TGTGCCAGCAGTCGTACTAGCGGGATTAGTGAGCAGTTCTTC.

The chain uses TRBV23-1 and TRBJ2-5; 12 nucleotides align to TRBD2. TRBV23-1 is recorded as an ORF, its role being uncertain. Trimming removed 4 bases from V and 2 bases from J; junction bases left unmatched: 8. The CDR3 consists of 17 residues. The CDR3: CASSRLPGLAGQETQYF. The CDR3 DNA is TGCGCCAGCAGTCGCCTCCCGGGACTAGCGGGTCAAGAGACCCAGTACTTC.

The J gene is TRBJ1-2, the V gene TRBV5-4; 9 positions agree with TRBD1. The CDR3 is made up of 15 amino acids. J gave up 4 bases and V 5 bases, and 9 bases lay outside the gene matches. Germline V gene data show CDR1 as SGHNT and CDR2 as YYREEE (reference sequence). CDR3 residues: CASSGDRVLLYGYTF. For the CDR3, the DNA is TGTGCCAGCAGTGGGGACAGGGTTCTCCTCTATGGCTACACCTTC. The variable domain in full, completed from reference TRBV5-4 and TRBJ1-2, reads ETGVTQSPTHLIKTRGQQVTLRCSSQSGHNTVSWYQQALGQGPQFIFQYYREEENGRGNFPPRFSGLQFPNYSSELNVNALELDDSALYLCASSGDRVLLYGYTFGSGTRLTVV.

This clone has only one observation. The CDR3, as DNA: TGTGCCAGCAGCACCCACCGGGACAGGGGAGAAGATACGCAGTATTTT. Its translation is CASSTHRDRGEDTQYF. J is TRBJ2-3 and V is TRBV21-1; no check of the table's D call, TRBD1, against the DNA was made. TRBV21-1 is tagged as a pseudogene. There are 16 residues in the CDR3.

CDR3 in amino acids: CASSLTGPEQFF. CDR3 DNA: TGTGCCAGCAGTTTAACAGGGCCAGAGCAGTTCTTC. The V gene is TRBV28, the J gene TRBJ2-1; D perhaps matches TRBD1 (6 bases). The V gene's germline CDR1 is MDHEN and CDR2 SYDVKM. V was pared by 2 bases and J by 10 bases, with 9 bases between. The CDR3 extends over 12 amino acids.

There are a few counts of this clone. V and J are TRBV19 and TRBJ1-5, with 7 positions matching TRBD1. Germline V gene data show CDR1 as LNHDA and CDR2 as SQIVND (reference sequence). The CDR3 sequence is 14 residues long. V was clipped by 6 bases and J by 7 bases; unmatched bases: 9. The CDR3 bases are TGTGCCAGTAGCCCCGACAGGGCTGGCCAGCCCCAGCATTTT. This translates into CASSPDRAGQPQHF.

The chain has TRBV7-8 and TRBJ1-6; weak D call: TRBD1 (6 bases). V dropped 5 bases and J dropped 0 bases, with 17 bases sitting between them. This CDR3 contains 18 residues. CDR1 is SGHVS, CDR2 FQNEAQ, per germline. The CDR3: CASSPSITGSSYNSPLHF. The CDR3 nucleotides read TGTGCCAGCAGCCCGTCTATCACAGGGAGCTCCTATAATTCACCCCTCCACTTT.

This clone occurred once. The chain uses TRBV6-5 and TRBJ2-1; 13 bases map to TRBD2. The CDR3 is 14 residues long. Germline loops: CDR1 MNHEY, CDR2 SVGAGI. J gave up 8 bases and V 8 bases, and 6 bases lay outside the gene matches. The CDR3 here is CASGTSGNVDEQFF. In nucleotides, the CDR3 is TGTGCCAGCGGGACTAGCGGGAATGTTGATGAGCAGTTCTTC.

This clone was counted only a few times. The chain recombines TRBV4-3 with TRBJ2-2, with D unresolved. Between the trimmed V and J ends, which lost 0 bases and 8 bases, there was a span of 10 bases. CDR1 and CDR2 from the germline V gene are LGHNA and YSLEER. The CDR3 sequence is 14 residues long. The CDR3: CASSQDKEWGELFF. Here the CDR3 DNA reads TGCGCCAGCAGCCAAGATAAGGAGTGGGGGGAGCTGTTTTTT.

This clone was seen more than once but under ten times. This chain links TRBV14 with TRBJ1-1; D perhaps matches TRBD1 (6 bases). CDR1 and CDR2 (germline): SGHDN, FVKESK. The V gene lost 5 bases and the J gene lost 0 bases, with 19 bases spanning the gap. CDR3 length: 17 residues. The CDR3 DNA follows: TGTGCCAGCAGCAAAGGCCTGGGGACAACTATGAACACTGAAGCTTTCTTT. It yields the protein CASSKGLGTTMNTEAFF.